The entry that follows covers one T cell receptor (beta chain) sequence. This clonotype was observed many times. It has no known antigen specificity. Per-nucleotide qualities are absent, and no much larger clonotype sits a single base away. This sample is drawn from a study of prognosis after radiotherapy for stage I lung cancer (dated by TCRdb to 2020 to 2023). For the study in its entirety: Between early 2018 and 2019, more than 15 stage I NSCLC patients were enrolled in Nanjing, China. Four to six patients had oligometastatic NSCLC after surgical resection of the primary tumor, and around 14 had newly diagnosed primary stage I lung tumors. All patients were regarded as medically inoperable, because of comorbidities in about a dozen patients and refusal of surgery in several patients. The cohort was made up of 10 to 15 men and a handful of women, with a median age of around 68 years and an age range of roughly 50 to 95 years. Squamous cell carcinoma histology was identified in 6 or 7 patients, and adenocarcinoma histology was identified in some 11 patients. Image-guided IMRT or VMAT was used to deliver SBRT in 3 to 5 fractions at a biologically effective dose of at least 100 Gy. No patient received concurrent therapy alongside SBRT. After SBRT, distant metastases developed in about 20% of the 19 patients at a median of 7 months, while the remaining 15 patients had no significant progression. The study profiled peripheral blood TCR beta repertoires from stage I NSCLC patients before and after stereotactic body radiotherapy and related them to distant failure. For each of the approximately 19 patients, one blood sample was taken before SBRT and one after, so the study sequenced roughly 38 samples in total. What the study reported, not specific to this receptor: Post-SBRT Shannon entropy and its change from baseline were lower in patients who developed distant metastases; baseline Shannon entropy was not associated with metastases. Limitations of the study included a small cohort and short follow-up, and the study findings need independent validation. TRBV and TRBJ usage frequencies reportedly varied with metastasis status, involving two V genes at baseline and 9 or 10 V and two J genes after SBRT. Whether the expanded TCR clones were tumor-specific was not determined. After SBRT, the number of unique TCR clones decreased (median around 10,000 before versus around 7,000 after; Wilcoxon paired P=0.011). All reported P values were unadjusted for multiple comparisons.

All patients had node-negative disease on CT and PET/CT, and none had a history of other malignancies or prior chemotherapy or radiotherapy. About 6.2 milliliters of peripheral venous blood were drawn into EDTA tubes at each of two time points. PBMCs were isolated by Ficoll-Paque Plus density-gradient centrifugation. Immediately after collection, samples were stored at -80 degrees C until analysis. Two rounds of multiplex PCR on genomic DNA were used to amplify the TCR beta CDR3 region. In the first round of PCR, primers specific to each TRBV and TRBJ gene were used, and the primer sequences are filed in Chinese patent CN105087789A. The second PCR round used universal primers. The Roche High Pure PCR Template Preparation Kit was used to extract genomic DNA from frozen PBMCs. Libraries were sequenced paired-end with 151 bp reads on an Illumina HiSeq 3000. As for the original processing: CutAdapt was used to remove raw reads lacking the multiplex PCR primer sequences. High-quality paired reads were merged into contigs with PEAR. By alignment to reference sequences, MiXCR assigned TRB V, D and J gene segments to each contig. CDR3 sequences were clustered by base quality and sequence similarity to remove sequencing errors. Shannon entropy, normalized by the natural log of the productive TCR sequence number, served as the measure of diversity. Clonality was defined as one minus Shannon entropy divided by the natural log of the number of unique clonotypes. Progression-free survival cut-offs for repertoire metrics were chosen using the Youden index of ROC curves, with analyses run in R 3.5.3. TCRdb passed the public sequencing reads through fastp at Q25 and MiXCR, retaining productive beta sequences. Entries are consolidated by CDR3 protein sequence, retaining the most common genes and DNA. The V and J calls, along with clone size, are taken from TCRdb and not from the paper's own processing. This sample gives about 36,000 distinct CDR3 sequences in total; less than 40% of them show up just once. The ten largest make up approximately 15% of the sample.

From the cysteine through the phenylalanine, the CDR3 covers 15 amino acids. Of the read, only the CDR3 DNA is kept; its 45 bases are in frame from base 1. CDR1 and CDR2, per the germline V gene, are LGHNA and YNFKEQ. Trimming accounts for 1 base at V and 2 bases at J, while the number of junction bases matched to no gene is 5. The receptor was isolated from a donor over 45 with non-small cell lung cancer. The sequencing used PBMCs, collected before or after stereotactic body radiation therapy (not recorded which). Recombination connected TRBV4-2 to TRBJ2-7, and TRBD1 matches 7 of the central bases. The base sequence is TGTGCCAGCAGCCAAGGAGAGGGACAGACCTACGAGCAGTACTTC. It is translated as CASSQGEGQTYEQYF.